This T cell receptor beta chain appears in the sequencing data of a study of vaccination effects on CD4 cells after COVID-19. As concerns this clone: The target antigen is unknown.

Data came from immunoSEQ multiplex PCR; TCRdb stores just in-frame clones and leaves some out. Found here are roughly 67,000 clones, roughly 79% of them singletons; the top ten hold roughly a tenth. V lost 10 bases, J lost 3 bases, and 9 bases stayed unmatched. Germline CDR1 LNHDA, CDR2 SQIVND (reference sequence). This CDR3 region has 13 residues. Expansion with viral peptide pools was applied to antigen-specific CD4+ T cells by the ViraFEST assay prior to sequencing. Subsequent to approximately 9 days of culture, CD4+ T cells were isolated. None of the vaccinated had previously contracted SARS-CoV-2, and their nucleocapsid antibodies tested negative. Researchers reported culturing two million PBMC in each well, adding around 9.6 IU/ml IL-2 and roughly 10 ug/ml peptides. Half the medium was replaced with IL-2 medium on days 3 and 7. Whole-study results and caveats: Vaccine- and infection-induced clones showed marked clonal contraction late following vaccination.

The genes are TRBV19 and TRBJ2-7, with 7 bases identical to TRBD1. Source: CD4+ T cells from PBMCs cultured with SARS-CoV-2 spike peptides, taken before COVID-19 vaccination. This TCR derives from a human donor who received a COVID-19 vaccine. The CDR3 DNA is TGTGCCATTGCAAGGGGGCTTCACTACGAGCAGTACGTC. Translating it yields CAIARGLHYEQYV.